These 4 T cell receptor beta chains originate from one sample sequenced in a study of blood T cell repertoires in COVID-19. Generated by immunoSEQ multiplex PCR, the TCRdb table keeps only in-frame clones and is missing some. Of some 200,000 clones listed, around four fifths were seen once; the top ten hold about 5.7%. The sequenced material came from peripheral blood. The receptors stem from a woman in her thirties or forties with acute or convalescent COVID-19.

Comments on this clone: The same CDR3 is also encoded by other DNA sequences in this sample. The chain has TRBV7-9 and TRBJ2-7, with D hard to call. Trimming stripped 5 bases from V and 3 bases from J, with 8 bases between. The germline gives CDR1 SEHNR, CDR2 FQNEAQ (reference sequence). The length of the CDR3 is 12 residues. The CDR3 reads CASSPGYYEQYF. CDR3 bases: TGTGCCAGCAGCCCCGGGTACTACGAGCAGTACTTC. Looking up the rest from reference TRBV7-9 and TRBJ2-7 gives the full variable domain: DTGVSQNPRHKITKRGQNVTFRCDPISEHNRLYWYRQTLGQGPEFLTYFQNEAQLEKSRLLSDRFSAERPKGSFSTLEIQRTEQGDSAMYLCASSPGYYEQYFGPGTRLTVT.

This clone was detected a few times. The chain joins TRBV7-9 to TRBJ1-2; TRBD1 matches at 9 bases. Trimming removed 5 bases from V and 7 bases from J; junction bases left unmatched: 8. The CDR3 is 14 residues long. CDR1 is SEHNR and CDR2 is FQNEAQ in the germline V gene (reference sequence). The DNA for the CDR3 is TGTGCCAGCAGCATAGGACAGGGGCCTCTTGGCTACACCTTC. It is translated as CASSIGQGPLGYTF. Looking up the rest from reference TRBV7-9 and TRBJ1-2 gives the full variable domain: DTGVSQNPRHKITKRGQNVTFRCDPISEHNRLYWYRQTLGQGPEFLTYFQNEAQLEKSRLLSDRFSAERPKGSFSTLEIQRTEQGDSAMYLCASSIGQGPLGYTFGSGTRLTVV.

The chain has TRBV2 and TRBJ1-5, with TRBD1 as a possible D gene (5 bases). Trimming removed 6 bases from V and 4 bases from J, with 10 bases in between. Germline V gene data show CDR1 as SNHLY and CDR2 as FYNNEI. CDR3 length: 13 residues. The CDR3 here is CASRTAFNQPQHF. CDR3 sequence (DNA): TGTGCCAGCAGGACAGCCTTTAATCAGCCCCAGCATTTT.

This CDR3 reads CASSQSGRGSLDNEQYF. Written as DNA, the CDR3 is TGTGCCAGCAGCCAAAGTGGGCGTGGAAGCCTGGACAACGAGCAGTACTTC. The chain carries TRBV3-1 (or the pseudogene TRBV3-2) and TRBJ2-7, with D tentatively TRBD1 (5 bases). Trimming removed 2 bases from V and 5 bases from J, with 22 bases in between. The CDR3 is 17 residues long. CDR1 is LGHDT, CDR2 YNNKEL, per germline (reference sequence).